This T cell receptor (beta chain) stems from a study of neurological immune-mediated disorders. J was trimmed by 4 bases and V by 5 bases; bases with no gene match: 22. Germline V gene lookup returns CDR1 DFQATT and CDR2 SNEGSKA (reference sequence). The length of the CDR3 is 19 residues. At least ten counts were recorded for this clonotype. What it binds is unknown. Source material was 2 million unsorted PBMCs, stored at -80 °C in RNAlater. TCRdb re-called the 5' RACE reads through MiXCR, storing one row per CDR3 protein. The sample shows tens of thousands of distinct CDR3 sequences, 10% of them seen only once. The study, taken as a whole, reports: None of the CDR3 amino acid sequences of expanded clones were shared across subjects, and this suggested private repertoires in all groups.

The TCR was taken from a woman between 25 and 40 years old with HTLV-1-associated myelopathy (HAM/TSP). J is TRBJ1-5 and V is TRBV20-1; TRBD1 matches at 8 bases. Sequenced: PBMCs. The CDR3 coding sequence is TGCAGTGCTCCAACCGAAGCATTTACCGGGACAGGTGGAAATCAGCCCCAGCATTTT. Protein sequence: CSAPTEAFTGTGGNQPQHF.